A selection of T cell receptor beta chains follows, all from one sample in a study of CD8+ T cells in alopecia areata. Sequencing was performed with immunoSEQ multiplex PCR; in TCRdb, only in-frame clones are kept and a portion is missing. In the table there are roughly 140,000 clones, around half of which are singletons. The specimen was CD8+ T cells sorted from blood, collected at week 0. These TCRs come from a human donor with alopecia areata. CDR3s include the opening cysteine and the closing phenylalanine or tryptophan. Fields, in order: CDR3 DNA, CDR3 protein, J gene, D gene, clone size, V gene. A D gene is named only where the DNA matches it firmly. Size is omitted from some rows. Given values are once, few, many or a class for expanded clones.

TGTGCCAGCAGTTACTTGTCAGGGGGGGCTGAAGCTTTCTTT | CASSYLSGGAEAFF | TRBJ1-1 | TRBD1 | NA | TRBV6-5
TGTGCCTGGAGCGAACTACTTGGACCCTCGGGGTCCTACGAGCAGTACTTC | CAWSELLGPSGSYEQYF | TRBJ2-7 | NA | NA | TRBV30
TGCGCCAGCAGCCAAGAACCCCCGACAGGGAAGGAGACCCAGTACTTC | CASSQEPPTGKETQYF | TRBJ2-5 | TRBD1 | NA | TRBV4-3
TGTGCCAGCAGCGCAAGCGGGGGGGTCACAGATACGCAGTATTTT | CASSASGGVTDTQYF | TRBJ2-3 | TRBD2 | NA | TRBV9
TGTGCCAGCAGCTTGGAGGGACAGGGGGTCACTGAAGCTTTCTTT | CASSLEGQGVTEAFF | TRBJ1-1 | TRBD1 | NA | TRBV5-6
TGCGCCAGCAGCCCTTGGAACAATCAGCCCCAGCATTTT | CASSPWNNQPQHF | TRBJ1-5 | NA | many | TRBV10-2
TGTGCCACCAGGCTAGCGGGGGGACTCTCTGGGGCCAACGTCCTGACTTTC | CATRLAGGLSGANVLTF | TRBJ2-6 | TRBD2 | NA | TRBV15
TGCAGCCTCCTTGACCAGGGTGGTACGCAGTATTTT | CSLLDQGGTQYF | TRBJ2-3 | NA | NA | TRBV29-1
TGCAGCGTTGAAGATAGGACAGGGCTCTACCCCTACACCTTC | CSVEDRTGLYPYTF | TRBJ1-2 | TRBD1 | NA | TRBV29-1
TGTGCCGGAAGGAATTTGGGGGGCGATGGCTACACCTTC | CAGRNLGGDGYTF | TRBJ1-2 | NA | NA | TRBV30
TGTGCCAGCAGCCCCAACAGCAGCAATTCACCCCTCCACTTT | CASSPNSSNSPLHF | TRBJ1-6 | NA | few | TRBV6-5
TGCGCCAGCAGCCAAGACAGGGGGCCGGGTCAGCCCCAGCATTTT | CASSQDRGPGQPQHF | TRBJ1-5 | TRBD1 | NA | TRBV4-3
TGCAGCGTTAATGCGGACACGGGTGGCTACACCTTC | CSVNADTGGYTF | TRBJ1-2 | NA | NA | TRBV29-1
TGTGCCAGCAGCGAACCGGGGAGAGGGGAGACCCAGTACTTC | CASSEPGRGETQYF | TRBJ2-5 | NA | NA | TRBV13
TGCGCCAGCAGCCAAGATGTCGGCTTGTGGGAGCAGTACTTC | CASSQDVGLWEQYF | TRBJ2-7 | NA | NA | TRBV4-3
TGCGCCAGCAGCCAAGACAGGGGGAATGGGGCCGGGGAGCTGTTTTTT | CASSQDRGNGAGELFF | TRBJ2-2 | TRBD1 | NA | TRBV4-3
TGTGCCAGCACCCCTTCCTGGGGGGCGGAGACCCAGTACTTC | CASTPSWGAETQYF | TRBJ2-5 | NA | NA | TRBV11-2